This T cell receptor (beta chain) appears in the sequencing data of a study of cytomegalovirus exposure and HLA in healthy donors. The germline V gene has CDR1 SGHVS and CDR2 FQNEAQ. CDR3 length: 15 residues. V shed 1 base and J 5 bases; nucleotides not matched to a gene: 8. This PCR relied on a set of 60 Vbeta primers and 13 Jbeta primers. Clones were read by immunoSEQ multiplex PCR, and TCRdb kept only the in-frame ones, dropping some. The sample consists of more than 200,000 clones, about 75% of them appearing once. The material sequenced was PBMCs. The TCR comes from a male donor in good health and CMV-seronegative. The J gene is TRBJ2-7, the V gene TRBV7-8; 7 nucleotides agree with TRBD1. The DNA for the CDR3 is TGTGCCAGCAGCTTAGGGTGGGGGACAGTCCACGAGCAGTACTTC. Translating it yields CASSLGWGTVHEQYF.